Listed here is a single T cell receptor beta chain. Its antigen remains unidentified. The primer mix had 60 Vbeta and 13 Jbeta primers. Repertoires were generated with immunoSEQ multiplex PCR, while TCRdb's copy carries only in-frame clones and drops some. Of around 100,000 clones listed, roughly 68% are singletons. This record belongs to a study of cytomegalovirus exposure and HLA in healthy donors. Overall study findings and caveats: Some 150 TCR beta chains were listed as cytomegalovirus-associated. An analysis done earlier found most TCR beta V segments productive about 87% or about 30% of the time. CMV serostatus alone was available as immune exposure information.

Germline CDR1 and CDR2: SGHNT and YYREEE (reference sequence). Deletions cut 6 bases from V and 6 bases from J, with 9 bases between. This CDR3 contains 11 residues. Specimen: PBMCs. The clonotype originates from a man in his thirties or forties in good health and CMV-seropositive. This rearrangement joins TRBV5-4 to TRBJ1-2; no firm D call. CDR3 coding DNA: TGTGCCAGCAAGGGAGTTAATGGCTACACCTTC. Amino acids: CASKGVNGYTF. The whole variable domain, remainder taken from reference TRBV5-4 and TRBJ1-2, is ETGVTQSPTHLIKTRGQQVTLRCSSQSGHNTVSWYQQALGQGPQFIFQYYREEENGRGNFPPRFSGLQFPNYSSELNVNALELDDSALYLCASKGVNGYTFGSGTRLTVV.